This T cell receptor (beta chain) is drawn from a study of vaccination effects on CD4 cells after COVID-19. With the ViraFEST assay, the study expanded antigen-specific CD4+ T cells using viral peptide pools, then sequenced them. After roughly ten days in culture, the CD4+ T cells were isolated. PCR confirmed that the person was infected with SARS-CoV-2 between March and December 2020. Cells had half their medium changed to IL-2 medium on days 3 and 7. Repertoires were generated with immunoSEQ multiplex PCR, while TCRdb's copy carries only in-frame clones and drops some. The table includes tens of thousands of clones, just over 70% detected once. Regarding the study as a whole: Few convalescent patients and no early post-infection timepoints were included in the study.

To note about this clone: What it recognizes is unknown.

The trim removed 5 bases at V and 1 base at J, leaving 4 bases unmatched. Per the germline V gene, CDR1 is SQVTM and CDR2 is ANQGSEA. The CDR3 runs to 13 residues. This TCR was sampled from a human donor who had a prior SARS-CoV-2 infection. The material sequenced was CD4+ T cells from PBMCs cultured with a peptide pool, taken before COVID-19 vaccination. The gene calls are TRBV29-1 and TRBJ2-5; TRBD1 aligns across 7 bases. CDR3 sequence reads: CSVLGQLQETQYF. The CDR3 nucleotides read TGCAGCGTTCTGGGACAGCTCCAAGAGACCCAGTACTTC.